Following are 12 T cell receptor beta chains from one sample sequenced in a study of blood T cell repertoires in COVID-19. Clones were sequenced by immunoSEQ multiplex PCR, and TCRdb holds only the in-frame ones, with some missing. The sample shows about 310,000 clones, around 92% of them seen only once. Sequenced input: PBMCs or T cells enriched from blood (not recorded which). The source is a woman in her thirties who had recovered from COVID-19.

The rearrangement links TRBV2 to TRBJ2-7, with D possibly being TRBD1 (5 bases). The CDR3 has 14 residues. Trimming removed 4 bases from V and 2 bases from J, with 12 bases in between. CDR1 and CDR2 (germline): SNHLY, FYNNEI. The DNA for the CDR3 is TGTGCCAGCAGTGGGGCCAGGGCCCCCTACGAGCAGTACTTC. This codes for CASSGARAPYEQYF.

The gene calls are TRBV12-3 or TRBV12-4 and TRBJ2-1, with D possibly being TRBD1 (6 bases). Between the trimmed V and J ends, which lost 2 bases and 7 bases, there was a span of 6 bases. The CDR3 contains 12 residues. The CDR3 sequence is CASSLQGNEQFF. CDR3 DNA sequence: TGTGCCAGCAGTTTACAGGGGAATGAGCAGTTCTTC.

V and J are TRBV5-1 and TRBJ2-5, with 7 bases matching TRBD1. The CDR3 loop spans 14 amino acids. The V gene's germline CDR1 is SGHRS and CDR2 YFSETQ. V lost 2 bases and J lost 5; bases outside the gene matches: 6. The CDR3 is CASSLNRGLETQYF. CDR3 DNA sequence: TGCGCCAGCAGCTTAAACAGGGGTCTGGAGACCCAGTACTTC.

The chain's CDR3 is CASSQEVWGQYNSPLHF. CDR3 nucleotides: TGTGCCAGCAGCCAAGAAGTATGGGGACAGTATAATTCACCCCTCCACTTT. J is TRBJ1-6 and V is TRBV4-2; 7 positions agree with TRBD1. V lost 0 bases to trimming and J lost 4 bases; unmatched junction nucleotides: 6. The CDR3 spans 17 residues. Germline lookup yields CDR1 LGHNA and CDR2 YNFKEQ.

This clone was detected once. Additional DNA sequences in this sample encode the identical CDR3. The rearrangement links TRBV3-1 (or the pseudogene TRBV3-2) to TRBJ2-5, with D tentatively TRBD2 (5 bases). This CDR3 has 12 residues. V was cut by 1 base and J by 5 bases, with 5 bases left in between. Germline values: CDR1 LGHDT, CDR2 YNNKEL (reference sequence). CDR3: CASSQGRETQYF. As DNA, the CDR3 is TGTGCCAGCAGCCAAGGGAGGGAGACCCAGTACTTC.

The CDR3 region is CSAEWGVRAFF. The CDR3 DNA reads as TGCAGTGCAGAGTGGGGGGTGCGAGCTTTCTTT. The chain carries TRBV20-1 and TRBJ1-1, with D possibly being TRBD1 (5 bases). This CDR3 region has 11 residues. V was pared by 6 bases and J by 10 bases, with 15 bases between. CDR1 is DFQATT, CDR2 SNEGSKA, per germline (reference sequence).

The chain employs TRBV3-1 (or the pseudogene TRBV3-2) and TRBJ2-1, with a weak D call TRBD2 (5 bases). Trimming shortened V by 0 bases and J by 10 bases, and 13 bases separated the two germline ends. The length of the CDR3 is 14 residues. The V gene's germline CDR1 is LGHDT and CDR2 YNNKEL (reference sequence). CDR3 in amino acids: CASSQDGTRREQFF. CDR3 nucleotide sequence: TGTGCCAGCAGCCAAGATGGAACTAGACGCGAGCAGTTCTTC.

This chain uses TRBV6-4 with TRBJ1-2; D is uncertain. Trimming pared 8 bases from V and 8 bases from J, leaving 15 bases between. Per germline, CDR1 MRHNA and CDR2 SNTAGT. The CDR3 contains 12 residues. The CDR3 region has the DNA TGTGCCAGCGGCTCCGGGGTCGGGGGCTACACCTTC. This sequence encodes CASGSGVGGYTF.

The V and J genes are TRBV15 and TRBJ2-7; TRBD2 aligns across 12 bases. Germline assignment: CDR1 LNHNV and CDR2 YYDKDF (reference sequence). CDR3 length: 15 amino acids. Unmatched junction bases numbered 2, after V lost 3 bases and J lost 2 bases. The CDR3 region is CATSSRTSGTYEQYF. CDR3 nucleotide sequence: TGTGCCACCAGCAGCCGGACTAGCGGGACCTACGAGCAGTACTTC.

Concerning this clone itself: Germline and junction disagree at one end, which may indicate a read error. V is TRBV2 and J is TRBJ2-5; D is uncertain. Germline assignment: CDR1 SNHLY and CDR2 FYNNEI. The CDR3 spans 13 residues. CDR3 sequence: CASREDTSETQYF. As DNA, the CDR3 is TGTGCCAGCAGAGAAGACACGTCGGAGACCCAGTACTTC.

V gene TRBV19 combines with J gene TRBJ2-2; D possibly corresponds to TRBD2 (5 bases). Trimming stripped 7 bases from V and 6 bases from J, with 33 bases between. The CDR3 runs to 20 residues. Germline V lookup: CDR1 LNHDA, CDR2 SQIVND (reference sequence). CDR3 in DNA: TGTGCCAGTAAGAACCTCCCCGATCTCGGGTTCGGAGGTGCGGCCGGGGAGCTGTTTTTT. Encoded protein: CASKNLPDLGFGGAAGELFF.

This clone came up once. The J gene is TRBJ2-7, the V gene TRBV6-2 or TRBV6-3; 11 bases map to TRBD2. The CDR3 extends over 16 amino acids. Trimming took 2 bases from V and 4 from J; bases not matched to a gene: 7. The germline V gene encodes CDR1 MNHEY and CDR2 SVGEGT. The DNA for the CDR3 is TGTGCCAGCAGTTACCGACCAACTAGCGGGAGTTACGAGCAGTACTTC. This encodes CASSYRPTSGSYEQYF.